These 6 T cell receptor beta chains originate from one sample sequenced in a study of T cell responses to AZD1222 COVID-19 vaccine. Assay used: immunoSEQ multiplex PCR; TCRdb lists only in-frame clones, some missing. The sample holds 200,000 to 250,000 clones, approximately 94% seen once. Material: peripheral blood, obtained on day 0 of MenACWY control vaccination. Receptors originate from an adult in good health.

CDR3 sequence: CANSGTGSNEQYF. CDR3 nucleotide sequence: TGTGCCAACTCCGGGACAGGGTCTAACGAGCAGTACTTC. The genes are TRBV10-3 and TRBJ2-7; 9 bases map to TRBD1. Germline trimming cut 10 bases from V and 5 bases from J; bases unmatched to any gene: 9. The CDR3 extends over 13 amino acids. The germline CDR1 and CDR2 sequences are ENHRY and SYGVKD.

There are a few counts of this clone. The chain employs TRBV6-1 and TRBJ2-1, with TRBD2 matching over 14 bases. This CDR3 region has 16 residues. In germline, CDR1 is MNHNS, CDR2 SASEGT. The V gene end was trimmed by 4 bases and the J gene end by 5 bases; junction bases not matched to a gene: 4. The chain's CDR3 is CASSVGLAGGDNEQFF. CDR3 nucleotides: TGTGCCAGCAGTGTTGGACTAGCGGGGGGAGACAATGAGCAGTTCTTC.

The chain combines TRBV6-5 with TRBJ1-1; 7 bases map to TRBD1. The J segment lost 0 bases and the V segment lost 1 base, leaving 5 bases of the junction unmatched. Germline V gene sequence: CDR1 MNHEY, CDR2 SVGAGI. This CDR3 has 16 residues. CDR3 loop: CASSYLGQPLNTEAFF. CDR3 DNA sequence: TGTGCCAGCAGTTACTTGGGACAGCCGCTGAACACTGAAGCTTTCTTT.

This rearrangement joins TRBV18 to TRBJ2-1; D may match TRBD1 or TRBD2 (5 bases each). The CDR3 spans 13 residues. Trimming shortened V by 3 bases and J by 8 bases, and 11 bases separated the two germline ends. Looked up from germline, CDR1 is KGHSH and CDR2 is LQKENI. CDR3 bases: TGTGCCAGCTCACCGGGGGTACTCGATGAGCAGTTCTTC. Its protein product is CASSPGVLDEQFF.

V usage is TRBV28 and J usage is TRBJ1-6, with 8 nucleotides matching TRBD1. CDR3 size: 15 residues. J lost 6 bases, V lost 5 bases, and 6 bases had no gene match. Germline loops: CDR1 MDHEN, CDR2 SYDVKM. The CDR3 loop reads CASSPGQGPNSPLHF. The CDR3, as DNA: TGTGCCAGCAGTCCCGGACAGGGTCCTAATTCACCCCTCCACTTT.

This clone has more than one count but fewer than ten. This chain links TRBV6-5 with TRBJ1-2; no firm D call. The CDR3 spans 12 residues. Per the germline V gene, CDR1 is MNHEY and CDR2 is SVGAGI. Trimming removed 7 bases at V and 6 bases at J, with 12 bases between. The CDR3 loop reads CASTLGGNGYTF. As DNA, the CDR3 is TGTGCCAGCACCCTCGGAGGGAATGGCTACACCTTC.